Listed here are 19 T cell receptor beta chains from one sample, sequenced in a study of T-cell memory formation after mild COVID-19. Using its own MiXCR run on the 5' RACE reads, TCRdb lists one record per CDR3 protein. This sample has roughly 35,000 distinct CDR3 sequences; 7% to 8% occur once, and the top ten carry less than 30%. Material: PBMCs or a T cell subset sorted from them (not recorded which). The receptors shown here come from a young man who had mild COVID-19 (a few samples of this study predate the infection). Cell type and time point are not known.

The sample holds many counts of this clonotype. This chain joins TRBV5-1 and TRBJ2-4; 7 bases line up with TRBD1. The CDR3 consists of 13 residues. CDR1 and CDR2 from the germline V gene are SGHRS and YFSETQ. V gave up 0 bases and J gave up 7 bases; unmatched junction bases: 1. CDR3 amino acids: CASSLVGQNIQYF. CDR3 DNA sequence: TGCGCCAGCAGCTTGGTGGGACAGAACATTCAGTACTTC.

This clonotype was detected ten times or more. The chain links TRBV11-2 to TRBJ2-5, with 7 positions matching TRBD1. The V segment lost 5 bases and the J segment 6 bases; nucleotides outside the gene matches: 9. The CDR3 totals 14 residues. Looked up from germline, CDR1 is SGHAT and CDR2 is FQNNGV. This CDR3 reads CASSHLRGLKTQYF. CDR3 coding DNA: TGTGCCAGCAGCCACTTAAGGGGGCTGAAGACCCAGTACTTC.

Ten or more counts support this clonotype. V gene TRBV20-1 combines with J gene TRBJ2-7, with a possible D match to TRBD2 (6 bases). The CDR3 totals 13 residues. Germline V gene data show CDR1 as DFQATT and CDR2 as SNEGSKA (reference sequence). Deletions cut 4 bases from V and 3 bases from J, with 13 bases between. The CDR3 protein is CSATSTSFYEQYF. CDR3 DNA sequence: TGCAGTGCTACCTCGACTAGTTTCTACGAGCAGTACTTC.

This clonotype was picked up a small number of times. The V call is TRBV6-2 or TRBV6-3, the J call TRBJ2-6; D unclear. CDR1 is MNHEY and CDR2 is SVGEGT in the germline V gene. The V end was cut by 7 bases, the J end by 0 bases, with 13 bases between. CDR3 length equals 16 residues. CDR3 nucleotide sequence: TGTGCCAGCACCCGTCCTCGGGTCTCTGGGGCCAACGTCCTGACTTTC. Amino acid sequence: CASTRPRVSGANVLTF.

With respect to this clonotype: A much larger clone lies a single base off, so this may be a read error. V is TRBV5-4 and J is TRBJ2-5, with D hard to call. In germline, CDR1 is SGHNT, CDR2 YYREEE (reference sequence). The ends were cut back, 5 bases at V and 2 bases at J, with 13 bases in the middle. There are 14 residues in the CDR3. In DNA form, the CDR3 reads TGTGCCAGCAGTCCTCGGCCAGGACAAGAGACCCAGTACTTC. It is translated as CASSPRPGQETQYF.

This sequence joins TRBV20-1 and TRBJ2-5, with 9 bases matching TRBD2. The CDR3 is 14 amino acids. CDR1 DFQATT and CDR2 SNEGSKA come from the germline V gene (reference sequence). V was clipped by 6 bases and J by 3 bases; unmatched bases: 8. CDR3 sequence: CSASHLAGKETQYF. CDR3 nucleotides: TGCAGTGCCTCTCACCTAGCGGGGAAAGAGACCCAGTACTTC.

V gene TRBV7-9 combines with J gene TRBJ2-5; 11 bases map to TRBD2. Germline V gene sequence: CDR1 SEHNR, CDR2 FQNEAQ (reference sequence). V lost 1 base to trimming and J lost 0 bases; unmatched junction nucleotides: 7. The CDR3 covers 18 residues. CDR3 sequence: CASSLGLAGTEYQETQYF. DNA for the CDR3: TGTGCCAGCAGCTTAGGACTAGCGGGGACCGAGTACCAAGAGACCCAGTACTTC.

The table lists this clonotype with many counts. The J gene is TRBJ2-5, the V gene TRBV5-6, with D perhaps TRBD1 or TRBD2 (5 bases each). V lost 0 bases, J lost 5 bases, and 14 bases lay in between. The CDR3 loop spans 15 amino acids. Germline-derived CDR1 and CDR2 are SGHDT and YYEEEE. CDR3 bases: TGTGCCAGCAGCTTGGTTTCCGGGACCGTTGAGACCCAGTACTTC. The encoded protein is CASSLVSGTVETQYF. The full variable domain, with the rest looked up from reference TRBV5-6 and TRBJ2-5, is DAGVTQSPTHLIKTRGQQVTLRCSPKSGHDTVSWYQQALGQGPQFIFQYYEEEERQRGNFPDRFSGHQFPNYSSELNVNALLLGDSALYLCASSLVSGTVETQYFGPGTRLLVL.

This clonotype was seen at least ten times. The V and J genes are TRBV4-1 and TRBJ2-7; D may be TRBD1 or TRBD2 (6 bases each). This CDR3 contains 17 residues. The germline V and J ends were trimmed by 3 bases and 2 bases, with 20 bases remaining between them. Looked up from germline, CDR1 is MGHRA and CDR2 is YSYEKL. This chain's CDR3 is CASSQQLGGPWAYEQYV. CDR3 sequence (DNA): TGCGCCAGCAGCCAGCAGTTGGGGGGCCCGTGGGCCTACGAGCAGTACGTC.

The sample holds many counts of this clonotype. The CDR3 coding sequence is TGTGCCTGGAGAGACTATACTAGGCTAAACTCCTACGAGCAGTACTTC. As protein: CAWRDYTRLNSYEQYF. The chain uses TRBV30 and TRBJ2-7; D perhaps matches TRBD2 (5 bases). CDR3 length: 16 amino acids. Deletions cut 3 bases from V and 0 bases from J, with 18 bases between. Germline V gene lookup returns CDR1 GTSNPN and CDR2 SVGIG (reference sequence).

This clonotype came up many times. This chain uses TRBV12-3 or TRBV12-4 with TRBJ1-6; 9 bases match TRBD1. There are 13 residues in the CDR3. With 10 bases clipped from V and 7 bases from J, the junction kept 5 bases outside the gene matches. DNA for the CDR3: TGTGCCACCAACAGGGGGCTAAATTCACCCCTCCACTTT. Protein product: CATNRGLNSPLHF.

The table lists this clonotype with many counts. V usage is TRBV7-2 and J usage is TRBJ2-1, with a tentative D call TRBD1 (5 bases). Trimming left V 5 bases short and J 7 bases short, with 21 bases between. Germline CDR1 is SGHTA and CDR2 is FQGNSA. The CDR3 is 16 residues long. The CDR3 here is CASSARAQGLSNEQFF. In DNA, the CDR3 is TGTGCCAGCAGCGCCCGGGCGCAGGGCCTATCAAATGAGCAGTTCTTC.

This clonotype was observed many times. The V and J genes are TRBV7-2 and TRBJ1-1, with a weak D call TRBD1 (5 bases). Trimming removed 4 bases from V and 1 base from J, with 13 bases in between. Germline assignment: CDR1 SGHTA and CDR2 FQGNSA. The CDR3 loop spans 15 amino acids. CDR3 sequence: CASSSMSQGNTEAFF. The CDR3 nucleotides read TGTGCCAGCAGCTCGATGTCCCAGGGGAACACTGAAGCTTTCTTT.

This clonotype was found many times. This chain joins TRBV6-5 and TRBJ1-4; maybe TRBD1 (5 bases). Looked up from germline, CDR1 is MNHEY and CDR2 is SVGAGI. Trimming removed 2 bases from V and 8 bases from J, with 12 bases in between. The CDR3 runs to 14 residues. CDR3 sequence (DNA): TGTGCCAGCAGTTACGTCCGGGGGTGGGAAAAACTGTTTTTT. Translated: CASSYVRGWEKLFF.

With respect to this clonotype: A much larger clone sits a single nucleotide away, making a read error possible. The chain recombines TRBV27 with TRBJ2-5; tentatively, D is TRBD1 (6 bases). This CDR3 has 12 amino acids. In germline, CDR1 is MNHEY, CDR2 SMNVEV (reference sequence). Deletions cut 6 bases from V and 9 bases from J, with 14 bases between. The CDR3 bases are TGTGCCAGCAGCCTAACAGGGAAGGCCCAGTACTTC. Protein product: CASSLTGKAQYF.

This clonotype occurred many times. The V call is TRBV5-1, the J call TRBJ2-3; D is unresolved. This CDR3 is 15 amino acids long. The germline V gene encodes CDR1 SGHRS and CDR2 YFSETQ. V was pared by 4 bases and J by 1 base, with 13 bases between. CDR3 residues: CASSPSTLRTDTQYF. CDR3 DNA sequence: TGCGCCAGCAGCCCGTCGACTCTTCGCACAGATACGCAGTATTTT. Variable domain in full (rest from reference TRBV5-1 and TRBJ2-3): KAGVTQTPRYLIKTRGQQVTLSCSPISGHRSVSWYQQTPGQGLQFLFEYFSETQRNKGNFPGRFSGRQFSNSRSEMNVSTLELGDSALYLCASSPSTLRTDTQYFGPGTRLTVL.

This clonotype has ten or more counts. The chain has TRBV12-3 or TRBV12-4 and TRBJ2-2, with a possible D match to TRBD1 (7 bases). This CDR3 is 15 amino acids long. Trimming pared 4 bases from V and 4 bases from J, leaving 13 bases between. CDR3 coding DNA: TGTGCCAGCAGTTGGGCAGGGGGACTCACCGGGGAGCTGTTTTTT. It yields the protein CASSWAGGLTGELFF.

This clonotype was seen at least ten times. Written as DNA, the CDR3 is TGTGCCAGCGGGAGACAGGGAGTCTATAATTCACCCCTCCACTTT. Protein sequence: CASGRQGVYNSPLHF. This chain connects TRBV7-2 to TRBJ1-6; 7 bases agree with TRBD1. Germline lookup yields CDR1 SGHTA and CDR2 FQGNSA. CDR3 length equals 15 residues. Trimming took 8 bases from V and 3 from J; bases not matched to a gene: 7. Based on the CDR3 plus reference TRBV7-2 and TRBJ1-6, the full variable domain is GAGVSQSPSNKVTEKGKDVELRCDPISGHTALYWYRQSLGQGLEFLIYFQGNSAPDKSGLPSDRFSAERTGGSVSTLTIQRTQQEDSAVYLCASGRQGVYNSPLHFGNGTRLTVT.

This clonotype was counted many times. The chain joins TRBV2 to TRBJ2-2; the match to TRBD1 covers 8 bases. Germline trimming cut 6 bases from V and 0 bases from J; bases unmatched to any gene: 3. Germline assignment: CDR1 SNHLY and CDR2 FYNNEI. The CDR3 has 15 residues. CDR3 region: CASSRTGTNTGELFF. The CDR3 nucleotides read TGTGCCAGCAGCAGGACAGGGACGAACACCGGGGAGCTGTTTTTT.